This T cell receptor (beta chain) derives from a study of graft-versus-host responses after intestinal transplantation. Study at large: Isolated intestinal, liver-intestinal, or multivisceral transplants were what recipients had. Anti-thymocyte globulin induction, then tacrolimus and steroids for about three years, went to all recipients.

Broader study findings: Ileal or blood samples showed some GvH clones first, and such clones were also found in recipient marrow.

Concerning this clone: Its antigen is not identified.

V lost 1 base and J lost 8, with 17 bases in between. The CDR3 length is 15 residues. Looked up from germline, CDR1 is MNHNS and CDR2 is SASEGT. TCRdb's copy holds only in-frame clones and misses some; the assay was immunoSEQ multiplex PCR. The sample consists of about 83,000 clones, about 89% of them appearing once. The rearrangement uses TRBV6-1 and TRBJ1-2; a possible D gene is TRBD1 (5 bases). This TCR was recovered from a human donor who received an intestinal transplant. Source: unstimulated CD4+ T cells sorted from spleen or lymph node cells, taken before intestinal transplant. The CDR3: CASSEERQGARGYTF. The CDR3 coding sequence is TGTGCCAGCAGTGAAGAACGCCAGGGCGCGCGGGGCTACACCTTC.